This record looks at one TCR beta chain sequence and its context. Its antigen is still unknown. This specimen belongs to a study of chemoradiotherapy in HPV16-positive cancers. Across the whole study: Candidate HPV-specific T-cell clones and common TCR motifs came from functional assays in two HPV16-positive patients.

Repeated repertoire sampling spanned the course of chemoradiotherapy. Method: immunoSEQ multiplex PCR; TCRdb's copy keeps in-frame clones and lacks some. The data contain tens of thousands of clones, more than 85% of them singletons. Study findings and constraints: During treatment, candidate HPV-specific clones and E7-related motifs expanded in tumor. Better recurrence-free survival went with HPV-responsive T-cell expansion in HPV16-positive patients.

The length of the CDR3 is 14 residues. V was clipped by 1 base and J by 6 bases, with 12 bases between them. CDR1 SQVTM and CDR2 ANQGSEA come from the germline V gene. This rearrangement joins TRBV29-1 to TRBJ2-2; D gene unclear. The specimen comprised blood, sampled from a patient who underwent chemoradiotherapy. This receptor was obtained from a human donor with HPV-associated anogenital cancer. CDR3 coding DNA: TGCAGCGTTGAAGGCAGTTGGGTGGCCGGGGAGCTGTTTTTT. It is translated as CSVEGSWVAGELFF.